The 8 T cell receptor beta chains listed next were all sequenced from one sample in a study of T cells in tuberculosis. Sorting used thawed, overnight-rested PBMC stained with anti-CD3, a viability dye and GMM-loaded CD1B tetramer. CD1B tetramers were loaded with Rhodococcus equi-derived C32 glucose monomycolate. Only in-frame clones appear in the TCRdb table, and some are missing; sequencing was by immunoSEQ multiplex PCR. In the table there are around 60,000 clones, 81% of which are singletons. Sequenced material: CD1b-GMM tetramer-negative cells sorted from PBMCs. The receptors originated from an adult woman with latent tuberculosis.

There are a few counts of this clone. This rearrangement joins TRBV6-1 to TRBJ2-6; D possibly corresponds to TRBD1 (6 bases). Germline CDR1 reads MNHNS; CDR2 reads SASEGT. The CDR3 consists of 17 residues. V was shortened by 4 bases and J by 0 bases, with 13 bases between the two germline ends. CDR3 protein: CASSVRGSSSGANVLTF. The CDR3 DNA reads TGTGCCAGCAGTGTAAGGGGGAGCAGCTCTGGGGCCAACGTCCTGACTTTC.

The rearrangement links TRBV27 to TRBJ2-3; the match to TRBD1 covers 7 bases. J gave up 2 bases and V 4 bases, and 3 bases lay outside the gene matches. Per germline, CDR1 MNHEY and CDR2 SMNVEV (reference sequence). The CDR3 sequence is 14 residues long. The CDR3: CASSYGQVTDTQYF. CDR3 nucleotide sequence: TGTGCCAGCAGTTATGGACAGGTCACAGATACGCAGTATTTT.

The chain recombines TRBV5-1 with TRBJ2-5, with D possibly matching TRBD1 (8 bases). V lost 6 bases and J lost 5, with 23 bases in between. The CDR3 covers 16 residues. Germline V CDR1 and CDR2: SGHRS, YFSETQ. The CDR3: CASTLGQGGRGETQYF. The CDR3 DNA sequence: TGCGCCAGCACCTTAGGACAGGGAGGGCGTGGGGAGACCCAGTACTTC.

The table lists this clone with a count of one. This chain connects TRBV18 to TRBJ1-4; a weak D match, TRBD1 (5 bases). V was shortened by 3 bases and J by 4 bases, with 12 bases between the two germline ends. Germline V gene data show CDR1 as KGHSH and CDR2 as LQKENI. CDR3 size: 15 residues. The CDR3 loop reads CASSPTQGGNEKLFF. The DNA of the CDR3 is TGTGCCAGCTCACCGACCCAGGGAGGTAATGAAAAACTGTTTTTT.

The chain carries TRBV6-5 and TRBJ1-1, with D possibly being TRBD1 (6 bases). V shed 6 bases and J shed 1 base, with 15 bases lying between them. Germline V gene lookup returns CDR1 MNHEY and CDR2 SVGAGI. The CDR3 is made up of 15 amino acids. CDR3 sequence reads: CASRGAGWANTEAFF. The CDR3 bases are TGTGCCAGCAGGGGGGCAGGGTGGGCGAACACTGAAGCTTTCTTT.

This clone was recorded only once. The chain uses TRBV19 and TRBJ1-1; D perhaps matches TRBD1 (6 bases). Germline V lookup: CDR1 LNHDA, CDR2 SQIVND (reference sequence). This CDR3 is built from 15 residues. V lost 4 bases to trimming and J lost 1 base, with 13 bases between them. CDR3 sequence: CASSTRDNSNTEAFF. CDR3 bases: TGTGCCAGTAGTACCCGGGACAACTCGAACACTGAAGCTTTCTTT.

This clone was seen a single time. V is TRBV6-4 and J is TRBJ2-1, with a weak D call TRBD2 (5 bases). The CDR3 runs 16 residues. V lost 5 bases, J lost 3 bases, and 17 bases lay in between. From germline, CDR1 is MRHNA and CDR2 SNTAGT. CDR3 loop: CASSPPFGDCYNEQFF. CDR3 bases: TGTGCCAGCAGTCCACCTTTCGGGGATTGCTACAATGAGCAGTTCTTC.

This clone has more than one count but fewer than ten. The V call is TRBV29-1, the J call TRBJ2-2; the D gene is possibly TRBD1 (7 bases). Germline V lookup: CDR1 SQVTM, CDR2 ANQGSEA. The CDR3 is 16 residues long. Trimming removed 5 bases from V and 0 bases from J, with 16 bases in between. The CDR3 nucleotides are TGCAGCGTTCTGAAGGGGGCGGGATCGAACACCGGGGAGCTGTTTTTT. Protein sequence: CSVLKGAGSNTGELFF.